The 24 T cell receptor beta chains given below trace back to one sample, sequenced in a study of early T cells in non-severe SARS-CoV-2 infection. TCRdb analysed the 5' RACE reads with MiXCR anew, one entry per CDR3 protein. The sample yields 30,000 to 40,000 distinct CDR3 sequences, roughly 4.4% seen once. The sequencing sample was made of whole blood. Receptor source: an adult who was a healthcare worker with PCR-confirmed SARS-CoV-2 infection or an uninfected control (not recorded which).

This clonotype was found many times. This chain connects TRBV13 to TRBJ1-6, with TRBD1 as a possible D gene (5 bases). Trimming removed 3 bases at V and 7 bases at J, with 13 bases between. Germline V gene sequence: CDR1 PRHDT, CDR2 FYEKMQ (reference sequence). The CDR3 has 15 amino acids. The chain's CDR3 is CASSFAQDRNSPLHF. The CDR3 DNA is TGTGCCAGCAGCTTTGCACAGGACCGGAATTCACCCCTCCACTTT.

Concerning this clonotype: One junction end does not reproduce the germline sequence, and a read error may be involved. This rearrangement joins TRBV27 to TRBJ2-6; D might be TRBD1 or TRBD2, each matching 5 bases. CDR1 is MNHEY and CDR2 is SMNVEV in the germline V gene (reference sequence). The CDR3 length is 15 residues. CDR3 region: CASSQRGSGANVPTF. CDR3 sequence (DNA): TGTGCCAGCAGTCAACGGGGCTCTGGGGCCAACGTCCCGACTTTC.

The sample holds many counts of this clonotype. The gene calls are TRBV7-3 and TRBJ2-1; 9 bases line up with TRBD2. CDR1 and CDR2 (germline): SGHTA, FQGTGA. V was pared by 4 bases and J by 12 bases, with 4 bases of the junction left unmatched. This CDR3 region has 12 residues. CDR3: CASSSGLAPQFF. The DNA for the CDR3 is TGTGCCAGCAGCTCGGGACTAGCTCCGCAGTTCTTC.

This clonotype was found many times. This chain links TRBV20-1 with TRBJ2-7, with 9 nucleotides matching TRBD2. With 7 bases clipped from V and 7 bases from J, the junction kept 11 bases outside the gene matches. Germline V lookup: CDR1 DFQATT, CDR2 SNEGSKA (reference sequence). There are 13 residues in the CDR3. The CDR3 region is CSVRAGGPGEQYF. CDR3 sequence (DNA): TGCAGTGTACGAGCGGGGGGCCCGGGAGAGCAGTACTTC.

V usage is TRBV7-2 and J usage is TRBJ2-5; TRBD1 is a possible D gene (5 bases). Per the germline V gene, CDR1 is SGHTA and CDR2 is FQGNSA. Trimming removed 1 base at V and 1 base at J, with 7 bases between. The CDR3 runs 14 residues. CDR3 amino acids: CASSLGQLQETQYF. In DNA, the CDR3 is TGTGCCAGCAGCTTAGGACAGCTCCAAGAGACCCAGTACTTC.

Many counts were recorded for this clonotype. The chain combines TRBV7-9 with TRBJ2-7; D is possibly TRBD2 (6 bases). CDR1 is SEHNR, CDR2 FQNEAQ, per germline (reference sequence). The CDR3 is made up of 15 amino acids. The V and J ends lost 2 bases and 6 bases respectively, with 17 bases between them. The CDR3, as DNA: TGTGCCAGCAGCTTAAGTGCCAGACCGCGGGGCGAGCAGTACTTC. Its translation is CASSLSARPRGEQYF.

This clonotype is deemed medium-sized (0.01 to 0.1%). The chain links TRBV2 to TRBJ2-3; D may be TRBD1 or TRBD2 (5 bases each). Deletions cut 8 bases from V and 4 bases from J, with 13 bases between. The CDR3 runs 13 residues. The V gene's germline CDR1 is SNHLY and CDR2 FYNNEI. The CDR3 here is CASEDGTADTQYF. In DNA form, the CDR3 reads TGTGCCAGCGAAGATGGGACGGCAGATACGCAGTATTTT.

This clonotype was counted a few times. The V call is TRBV5-1, the J call TRBJ1-2, with unresolved D. CDR1 and CDR2 from the germline V gene are SGHRS and YFSETQ. There are 13 residues in the CDR3. The ends were cut back, 0 bases at V and 4 bases at J, with 7 bases in the middle. The CDR3 protein is CASSLGGIYGYTF. For the CDR3, the DNA is TGCGCCAGCAGCTTGGGGGGAATCTATGGCTACACCTTC.

This clonotype appeared many times. V is TRBV5-1 and J is TRBJ2-3; 8 nucleotides match TRBD2. Trimming at V came to 4 bases and at J to 5 bases, leaving 9 bases not matched to a gene. The CDR3 runs 15 residues. Germline CDR1 SGHRS, CDR2 YFSETQ. CDR3 coding DNA: TGCGCCAGCAGCGGGCCGGGACTAGAGAGAGATACGCAGTATTTT. This codes for CASSGPGLERDTQYF.

This clonotype was seen repeatedly, ten times or more. The genes are TRBV5-8 and TRBJ1-1; 8 bases are a match to TRBD1. The CDR3 is made up of 17 amino acids. Trimming at V came to 7 bases and at J to 1 base, leaving 15 bases not matched to a gene. Per germline, CDR1 SGHTS and CDR2 YDEGEE. The CDR3 DNA sequence: TGTGCCAGCCCCTCAGGGGGCCTAGGCTGGGGGAACACTGAAGCTTTCTTT. Its translation is CASPSGGLGWGNTEAFF.

The rearrangement links TRBV2 to TRBJ1-2, with D possibly being TRBD1 (5 bases). CDR1 SNHLY and CDR2 FYNNEI come from the germline V gene. The CDR3 covers 13 residues. The V end was cut by 2 bases, the J end by 8 bases, with 12 bases between. CDR3 residues: CASSESRESGYTF. The CDR3 DNA sequence: TGTGCCAGCAGTGAAAGCAGGGAAAGCGGCTACACCTTC.

This clonotype was seen many times. The chain couples TRBV6-6 to TRBJ1-1, with 8 bases fitting TRBD1. This CDR3 spans 13 amino acids. The V gene end was trimmed by 10 bases and the J gene end by 4 bases; junction bases not matched to a gene: 8. Germline CDR1 reads MNHNY; CDR2 reads SVGAGI (reference sequence). CDR3 residues: CATKGQGVTEAFF. In DNA, the CDR3 is TGTGCCACTAAAGGACAGGGAGTCACTGAAGCTTTCTTT.

There are a few counts of this clonotype. This sequence joins TRBV5-6 and TRBJ1-3; no clear D. Germline CDR1 SGHDT, CDR2 YYEEEE. The CDR3 totals 15 residues. V was shortened by 0 bases and J by 3 bases, with 10 bases between the two germline ends. The CDR3 coding sequence is TGTGCCAGCAGCTTGGATCCAACCGGTGGAAACACCATATATTTT. It translates to CASSLDPTGGNTIYF.

This clonotype was seen more than once but under ten times. This chain links TRBV15 with TRBJ2-7, with TRBD1 matching 12 bases. The ends lost 8 bases at V and 6 bases at J; junction bases unmatched: 8. In germline, CDR1 is LNHNV, CDR2 YYDKDF (reference sequence). CDR3 size: 14 residues. This CDR3 reads CATQPGQGAGEQYF. The CDR3 bases are TGTGCCACCCAACCGGGACAGGGGGCAGGCGAGCAGTACTTC.

The gene calls are TRBV27 and TRBJ1-1, with 7 bases that match TRBD1. The CDR3 sequence is 13 residues long. Germline V gene lookup returns CDR1 MNHEY and CDR2 SMNVEV (reference sequence). Trimming cost V 2 bases and J 12 bases; bases outside gene matches: 9. This chain's CDR3 is CASSLGGGASSFF. CDR3 coding DNA: TGTGCCAGCAGTTTAGGAGGGGGCGCGTCGTCTTTCTTT.

In its sample, this clonotype was seen many times. The chain joins TRBV29-1 to TRBJ1-2; D is ambiguous. Germline CDR1 reads SQVTM; CDR2 reads ANQGSEA. This CDR3 comprises 14 residues. V was pared by 2 bases and J by 8 bases, with 18 bases between. CDR3 region: CSVEIQEASGGYTF. The CDR3 nucleotides are TGCAGCGTTGAAATTCAGGAGGCATCGGGAGGCTACACCTTC.

The chain joins TRBV7-9 to TRBJ2-5; no clear D gene. V shed 6 bases and J shed 4 bases, with 15 bases lying between them. Germline CDR1 and CDR2: SEHNR and FQNEAQ (reference sequence). There are 14 residues in the CDR3. CDR3 sequence (DNA): TGTGCCAGCAGTTTCTACAACGGAAGAGAGACCCAGTACTTC. It codes for CASSFYNGRETQYF.

At least ten counts were recorded for this clonotype. The rearrangement uses TRBV7-9 and TRBJ2-2; D not resolved. V lost 2 bases, J lost 6 bases, and 7 bases lay in between. The CDR3 extends over 13 amino acids. Germline loops: CDR1 SEHNR, CDR2 FQNEAQ (reference sequence). The CDR3 loop reads CASSLTESGELFF. The CDR3 nucleotides are TGTGCCAGCAGCTTAACGGAATCCGGGGAGCTGTTTTTT.

This clonotype was found many times. The chain combines TRBV7-8 with TRBJ2-2, with a tentative D call TRBD2 (5 bases). The CDR3 has 17 residues. Germline V gives CDR1 SGHVS, CDR2 FQNEAQ. Trimming took off 0 bases at V and 7 bases at J, with 18 bases between the two ends. The CDR3 DNA sequence: TGTGCCAGCAGCTTAGCGTTGACGTCCGGTCGGGGCGGGGAGCTGTTTTTT. It is translated as CASSLALTSGRGGELFF.

Many counts were recorded for this clonotype. The V call is TRBV5-6, the J call TRBJ2-3; no firm D call. The V gene lost 2 bases and the J gene lost 4 bases, with 5 bases spanning the gap. The CDR3 contains 12 residues. Germline V gives CDR1 SGHDT, CDR2 YYEEEE. The CDR3 spells CASSFFADTQYF. DNA for the CDR3: TGTGCCAGCAGCTTCTTTGCAGATACGCAGTATTTT.

This clonotype was detected many times. The V and J genes are TRBV7-6 and TRBJ2-3; TRBD2 matches at 11 bases. The junction had 12 bases not matched to a gene; V was cut back by 2 bases and J by 5 bases. Germline CDR1 SGHVS, CDR2 FNYEAQ. CDR3 length: 18 residues. CDR3 nucleotide sequence: TGTGCCAGCAGCTTACCACTAGCGGGGGAAACCAAGGGAGATACGCAGTATTTT. Protein product: CASSLPLAGETKGDTQYF.

The chain has TRBV9 and TRBJ2-1; a weak D match, TRBD2 (5 bases). V was trimmed by 0 bases and J by 9 bases, leaving 10 bases between them. Germline CDR1 SGDLS, CDR2 YYNGEE. CDR3 length: 13 residues. The CDR3 DNA follows: TGTGCCAGCAGCGTAGGAGGGTTCGGTGAGCAGTTCTTC. The encoded protein is CASSVGGFGEQFF.

J is TRBJ2-3 and V is TRBV13, with D unclear. The ends were cut back, 5 bases at V and 2 bases at J, with 11 bases in the middle. Germline lookup yields CDR1 PRHDT and CDR2 FYEKMQ (reference sequence). This CDR3 has 14 amino acids. CDR3 in amino acids: CASSRLGYTDTQYF. CDR3 coding DNA: TGTGCCAGCAGCCGTCTAGGATACACAGATACGCAGTATTTT.

The chain employs TRBV12-3 or TRBV12-4 and TRBJ2-2; D ambiguous. This CDR3 region has 17 residues. Trimming cost V 1 base and J 0 bases, with 12 bases left between them. CDR3 sequence reads: CASSLDTWVSNTGELFF. The CDR3 nucleotides read TGTGCCAGCAGTTTAGACACGTGGGTATCGAACACCGGGGAGCTGTTTTTT.